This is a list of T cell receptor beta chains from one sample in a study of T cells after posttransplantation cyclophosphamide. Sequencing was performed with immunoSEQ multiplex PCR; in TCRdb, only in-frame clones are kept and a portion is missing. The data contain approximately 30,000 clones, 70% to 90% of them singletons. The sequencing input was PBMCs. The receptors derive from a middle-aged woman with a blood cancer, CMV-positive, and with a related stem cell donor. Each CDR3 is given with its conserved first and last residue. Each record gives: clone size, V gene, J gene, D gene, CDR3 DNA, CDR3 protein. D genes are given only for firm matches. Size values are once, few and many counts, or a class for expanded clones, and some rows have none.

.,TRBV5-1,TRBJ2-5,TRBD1,TGCGCCAGCAGCTTGCCACAGGGGGTCGGAGAGACCCAGTACTTC,CASSLPQGVGETQYF
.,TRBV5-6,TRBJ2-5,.,TGTGCCAGCAGCTTTACAGGGTCTTTTCGCCAAGAGACCCAGTACTTC,CASSFTGSFRQETQYF
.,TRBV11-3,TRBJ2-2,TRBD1,TGTGCCAGCAGCTTATCCCGATGGGGACAGGGGAACACCGGGGAGCTGTTTTTT,CASSLSRWGQGNTGELFF
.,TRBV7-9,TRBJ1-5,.,TGTGCCAGCAGCTTAGACGGCGGGGGAAGCAATCAGCCCCAGCATTTT,CASSLDGGGSNQPQHF
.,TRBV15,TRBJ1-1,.,TGTGCCACCAGCAGAGTGTACGGGCAGGGTTATACTGAAGCTTTCTTT,CATSRVYGQGYTEAFF
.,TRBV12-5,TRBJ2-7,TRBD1,TGTGCTAGTGGTCAGGGGGCTGCAGCCTACGAGCAGTACTTC,CASGQGAAAYEQYF
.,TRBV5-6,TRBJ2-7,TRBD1,TGTGCCAGCAGCTCACCCTCGACAGGGTTCACCTACGAGCAGTACTTC,CASSSPSTGFTYEQYF
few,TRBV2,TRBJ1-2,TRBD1,TGTGCCAGCAGCTCCAGGGGGCTAATGGACGGCTACACCTTC,CASSSRGLMDGYTF
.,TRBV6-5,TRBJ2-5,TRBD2,TGTGCCAGCAGCCAAATTTCTAGCGGCCAAGAGACCCAGTACTTC,CASSQISSGQETQYF
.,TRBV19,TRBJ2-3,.,TGTGCCAGTAGTATTGTTCAGGGCATCACAGATACGCAGTATTTT,CASSIVQGITDTQYF
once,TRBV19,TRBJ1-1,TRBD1,TGTGCCAGTGTCCCCGGGACAGGGGTGAGTAAGAACACTGAAGCTTTCTTT,CASVPGTGVSKNTEAFF
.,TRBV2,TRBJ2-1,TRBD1,TGTGCCAGCAGGACTTACCGGGACAGGGGGGTAAATGAGCAGTTCTTC,CASRTYRDRGVNEQFF
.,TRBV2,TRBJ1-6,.,TGTGCCAGCCATTACAGAGAAAATTCACCCCTCCACTTT,CASHYRENSPLHF
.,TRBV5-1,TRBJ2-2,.,TGCGCCAGCAGCTTCGGTGGGGGGAATACCGGGGAGCTGTTTTTT,CASSFGGGNTGELFF
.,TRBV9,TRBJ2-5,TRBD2,TGTGCCAGCAGCGGGGGAACAGCGGGGGTCGAGACCCAGTACTTC,CASSGGTAGVETQYF
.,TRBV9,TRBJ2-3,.,TGTGCCAGCAGCGTAGTACAGGAAAGCACAGATACGCAGTATTTT,CASSVVQESTDTQYF
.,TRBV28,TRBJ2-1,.,TGTGCCAGCTTCTCCCCGGACACCGGATATGAGCAGTTCTTC,CASFSPDTGYEQFF
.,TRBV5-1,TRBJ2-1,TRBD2,TGCGCCAGCAGCTTGAGTACGGGGGGGCGTAATGAGCAGTTCTTC,CASSLSTGGRNEQFF
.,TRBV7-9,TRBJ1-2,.,TGTGCCAGCAGCTTATTAATCTCGGAGGGGTTATCTGGCTACACCTTC,CASSLLISEGLSGYTF
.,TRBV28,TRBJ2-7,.,TGTGCCAGCAGTCCCCCCGCCTACGAGCAGTACTTC,CASSPPAYEQYF
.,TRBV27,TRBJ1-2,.,TGTGCCAGCAGTTTCGGTTCAGGGTACGGCAAGAATGGCTACACCTTC,CASSFGSGYGKNGYTF
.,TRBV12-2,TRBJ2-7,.,TGTGCAAGTCGCTTGCCCGGGACAGGGCATCTCGAGCAGTACTTC,CASRLPGTGHLEQYF
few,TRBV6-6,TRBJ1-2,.,TGTGCCAGCAGGCTAGACAGTTCAAACTATGGCTACACCTTC,CASRLDSSNYGYTF
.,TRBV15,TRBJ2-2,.,TGTGCCACCAGCCCCGGAGGCGGGGAGCTGTTTTTT,CATSPGGGELFF
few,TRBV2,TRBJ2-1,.,TGTGCCAGTAAGAGGGGGGGGGAGCAGTTCTTC,CASKRGGEQFF
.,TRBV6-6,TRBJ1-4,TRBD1,TGTGCCAGCAGCCCGGGACAGGGAGGGGAAAAACTGTTTTTT,CASSPGQGGEKLFF
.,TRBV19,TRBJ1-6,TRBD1,TGTGCCAGCGGACAGGGTGGTTCTTCACCCCTCCACTTT,CASGQGGSSPLHF
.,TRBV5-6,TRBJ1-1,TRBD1,TGTGCCAGCAGCTTACCCGGGACAGCGAACACTGAAGCTTTCTTT,CASSLPGTANTEAFF
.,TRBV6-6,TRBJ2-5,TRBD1,TGTGCCAGCACCCAAGGCCGGGACAGAGCTTACTTC,CASTQGRDRAYF
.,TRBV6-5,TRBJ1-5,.,TGTGCCAGCAGTCGATATAACCGAGAGGGTTGGCCCCAGCATTTT,CASSRYNREGWPQHF
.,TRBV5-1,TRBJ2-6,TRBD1,TGCGCCAGCAGCCCCGACAGGGGCTTCTCTGGGGCCAACGTCCTGACTTTC,CASSPDRGFSGANVLTF
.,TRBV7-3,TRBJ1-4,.,TGTGCCAGCAGCTTAATTGGGGGGGCAGGGGAAAAACTGTTTTTT,CASSLIGGAGEKLFF
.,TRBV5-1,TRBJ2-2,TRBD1,TGCGCCAGCGGACAGGGGGTTGGCGGGGAGCTGTTTTTT,CASGQGVGGELFF